This T cell receptor beta chain was documented in a study of metastatic and nonmetastatic thyroid tumors (dated by TCRdb to the early 2020s). In the study overall: Repertoires were compared across peripheral blood and tumor or nodule tissue samples from malignant and benign thyroid patients. Beyond this particular receptor, the publication reports: In both blood and tumor samples, TCR beta diversity was reported to be significantly higher in malignant tumors than in benign nodules.

This clone was recorded many times. What antigen it recognizes has not been identified. No much larger clone exists at a distance of one base, and base qualities are not known. The library was produced with PCR. Data came from an Illumina HiSeq 4000. High-throughput sequencing was used to profile the TCR beta-chain CDR3 region of every patient. The authors processed their data as follows. Drawing on CDR3 differences between clinicopathological groups, the researchers built a classifier meant to tell apart patients with distant-metastatic papillary thyroid cancer. The Shannon index was used to assess repertoire diversity, and the Morisita-Horn index was used to assess tumor-blood repertoire similarity. The raw public data were reprocessed by TCRdb itself: fastp quality trimming at Q25, MiXCR clonotype calling, in-frame beta chains only. The V and J calls reflect TCRdb's pipeline rather than the authors' work. For this sample the table gives about 48,000 clones, of which roughly a fifth were detected only once. Of the sample, over 3% is held by the ten largest clones.

None of the patients had been given any treatment before thyroid surgery. The study retrospectively analysed patient clinical samples collected from about 2012 to 2019 using T-cell receptor beta sequencing. Including the terminal cysteine and phenylalanine, the CDR3 comprises 17 residues. The read is trimmed to its CDR3 DNA, 51 bases read in frame from base 1. V lost 5 bases and J lost 4 bases, and the count of bases not matched to a germline gene is 12. The germline V gene (reference sequence) sets CDR1 to MNHEY and CDR2 to SMNVEV. Sequencing input: blood. The chain is encoded by TRBV27 joined to TRBJ2-1; 9 nucleotides in the junction match TRBD2. This clonotype was sampled from a male donor with papillary thyroid cancer or a benign thyroid nodule (not recorded which). Some clones in this sample may be carry-over from other donors' samples. The CDR3 protein: CASSLTAGGLGYNEQFF. The DNA sequence is TGTGCCAGCAGTCTAACGGCGGGAGGGCTAGGGTACAATGAGCAGTTCTTC.